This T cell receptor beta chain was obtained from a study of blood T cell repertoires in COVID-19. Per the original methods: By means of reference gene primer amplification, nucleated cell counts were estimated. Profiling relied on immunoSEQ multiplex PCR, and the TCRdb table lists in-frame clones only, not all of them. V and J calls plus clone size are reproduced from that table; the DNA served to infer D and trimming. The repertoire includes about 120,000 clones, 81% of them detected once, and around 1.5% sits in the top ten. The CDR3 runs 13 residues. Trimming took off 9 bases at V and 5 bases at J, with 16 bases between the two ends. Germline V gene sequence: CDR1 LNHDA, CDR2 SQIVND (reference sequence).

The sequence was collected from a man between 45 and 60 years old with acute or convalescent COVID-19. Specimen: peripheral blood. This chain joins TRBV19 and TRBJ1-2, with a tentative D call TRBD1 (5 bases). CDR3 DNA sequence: TGTGCCAGCCGGGGGGAGGGCAGATATGGCTACACCTTC. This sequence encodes CASRGEGRYGYTF.